This is a list of T cell receptor beta chains from one sample in a study of response to subunit inactivated influenza vaccine. One entry per CDR3 protein, called by TCRdb with MiXCR from the RT-PCR reads. The sample includes around 530,000 distinct CDR3 sequences, around 11% of them seen just once. The input for sequencing was PBMCs from blood, taken on the day of vaccination. Every receptor here comes from a man in his forties or fifties who received an inactivated influenza vaccine. CDR3s include the opening cysteine and the closing phenylalanine or tryptophan. D genes are given only for firm matches. The size field is filled for only some rows; it gives once, few, many or a size class.

J: TRBJ2-7; D: TRBD2; size: NA; V: TRBV6-2/TRBV6-3; CDR3: CASRKIPGLAGVSAYEQYF; DNA: TGTGCCAGCAGGAAAATTCCGGGACTAGCGGGAGTGTCGGCCTACGAGCAGTACTTC
J: TRBJ2-5; D: TRBD2; size: few; V: TRBV6-1; CDR3: CASSTPGLAGQETQYF; DNA: TGTGCCAGCAGTACCCCGGGACTAGCGGGACAAGAGACCCAGTACTTC
J: TRBJ2-5; D: NA; size: NA; V: TRBV20-1; CDR3: CSAEQETQYF; DNA: TGCAGTGCTGAACAAGAGACCCAGTACTTC
J: TRBJ2-1; D: NA; size: many; V: TRBV7-9; CDR3: CASTTASHNEQFF; DNA: TGTGCCAGCACCACAGCTTCTCACAATGAGCAGTTCTTC
J: TRBJ1-2; D: TRBD1; size: few; V: TRBV5-6; CDR3: CASSFRDRALRGYTF; DNA: TGTGCCAGCAGCTTCCGGGACAGAGCCCTCAGGGGCTACACCTTC
J: TRBJ2-3; D: NA; size: few; V: TRBV10-3; CDR3: CAISEEHSKSTDTQYF; DNA: TGTGCCATCAGTGAGGAACACAGTAAAAGCACAGATACGCAGTATTTT
J: TRBJ2-7; D: TRBD1; size: NA; V: TRBV6-2/TRBV6-3; CDR3: CASSYGPGGSYEQYF; DNA: TGTGCCAGCAGTTACGGGCCAGGGGGTTCCTACGAGCAGTACTTC
J: TRBJ2-6; D: NA; size: few; V: TRBV27; CDR3: CASSSAGPAGANVLTF; DNA: TGTGCCAGCAGTTCGGCGGGGCCAGCTGGGGCCAACGTCCTGACTTTC
J: TRBJ2-5; D: NA; size: once; V: TRBV12-3/TRBV12-4; CDR3: CASSFRQGGETQYF; DNA: TGTGCCAGCAGTTTCAGGCAGGGCGGTGAGACCCAGTACTTC
J: TRBJ2-1; D: NA; size: few; V: TRBV6-2/TRBV6-3; CDR3: CASKTGPTYNEQFF; DNA: TGTGCCAGCAAAACCGGGCCAACGTACAATGAGCAGTTCTTC
J: TRBJ1-2; D: TRBD1; size: few; V: TRBV29-1; CDR3: CSVVGQSLRGYTF; DNA: TGCAGCGTTGTGGGACAGAGCCTTCGGGGCTACACCTTC
J: TRBJ2-2; D: NA; size: few; V: TRBV2; CDR3: CASRVGTTPLTGELFF; DNA: TGTGCCAGCAGGGTGGGGACCACCCCCCTCACCGGGGAGCTGTTTTTT
J: TRBJ2-1; D: NA; size: NA; V: TRBV6-4; CDR3: CASSENSYNEQFF; DNA: TGTGCCAGCAGTGAAAATAGTTACAATGAGCAGTTCTTC
J: TRBJ2-1; D: TRBD1; size: NA; V: TRBV12-3/TRBV12-4; CDR3: CASRSVVQGGGNEQFF; DNA: TGTGCCAGCAGATCCGTCGTACAGGGGGGCGGGAATGAGCAGTTCTTC
J: TRBJ2-7; D: NA; size: few; V: TRBV10-3; CDR3: CAISEYAGASYEQYF; DNA: TGTGCCATCAGTGAGTATGCGGGGGCCTCCTACGAGCAGTACTTC
J: TRBJ2-3; D: TRBD2; size: few; V: TRBV6-2/TRBV6-3; CDR3: CASRPTLRREGGTDTQYF; DNA: TGTGCCAGCAGACCCACCTTGAGGCGGGAGGGGGGCACAGATACGCAGTATTTT
J: TRBJ2-1; D: TRBD2; size: NA; V: TRBV6-2/TRBV6-3; CDR3: CASRGGHYNEQFF; DNA: TGTGCCAGTCGGGGGGGTCACTATAATGAGCAGTTCTTC
J: TRBJ2-1; D: NA; size: NA; V: TRBV3-1; CDR3: CASSQDRYNQEQFF; DNA: TGTGCCAGCAGCCAAGATCGGTATAATCAGGAGCAGTTCTTC
J: TRBJ2-1; D: NA; size: few; V: TRBV21-1; CDR3: CASSKVGGRDRVRNEQFF; DNA: TGTGCCAGCAGCAAAGTCGGAGGCCGGGACAGGGTTCGCAATGAGCAGTTCTTC
J: TRBJ2-7; D: NA; size: few; V: TRBV20-1; CDR3: CSARRRGTYEQYF; DNA: TGCAGTGCTAGACGGCGGGGAACCTACGAGCAGTACTTC
J: TRBJ1-5; D: NA; size: NA; V: TRBV12-3/TRBV12-4; CDR3: CASSFKGMTRHQPQHF; DNA: TGTGCCAGCAGTTTCAAGGGAATGACCCGGCATCAGCCCCAGCATTTT
J: TRBJ2-1; D: TRBD2; size: NA; V: TRBV29-1; CDR3: CSVGGGLAGDWAYKQQFF; DNA: TGCAGCGTTGGGGGTGGACTAGCGGGAGATTGGGCCTACAAACAGCAGTTCTTC
J: TRBJ2-5; D: NA; size: few; V: TRBV28; CDR3: CASSLIQSGETQYF; DNA: TGTGCCAGCAGTTTAATCCAGTCGGGAGAGACCCAGTACTTC
J: TRBJ2-7; D: NA; size: many; V: TRBV5-1; CDR3: CASSLLTEYEQYF; DNA: TGCGCCAGCAGCTTGTTGACGGAATACGAGCAGTACTTC
J: TRBJ2-7; D: NA; size: few; V: TRBV4-2; CDR3: CASSQAPGRANVQYF; DNA: TGTGCCAGCAGCCAAGCCCCGGGCAGGGCTAACGTGCAGTACTTC
J: TRBJ2-1; D: NA; size: few; V: TRBV24-1; CDR3: CATSDLPGRINEQFF; DNA: TGTGCCACCAGTGACCTCCCAGGGAGGATCAATGAGCAGTTCTTC
J: TRBJ2-2; D: TRBD1; size: many; V: TRBV28; CDR3: CASRRQGRNTGELFF; DNA: TGTGCCAGCAGAAGACAGGGGCGAAACACCGGGGAGCTGTTTTTT
J: TRBJ1-1; D: NA; size: NA; V: TRBV18; CDR3: CASSPAIGSQAFF; DNA: TGTGCCAGCTCACCAGCTATTGGCAGTCAAGCTTTCTTT
J: TRBJ1-1; D: TRBD1; size: NA; V: TRBV10-3; CDR3: CAITPAGGQNTEAFF; DNA: TGTGCCATCACTCCAGCAGGGGGGCAAAACACTGAAGCTTTCTTT
J: TRBJ2-3; D: NA; size: once; V: TRBV29-1; CDR3: CSADGGSGDTQYF; DNA: TGCAGCGCCGACGGAGGGTCCGGAGATACGCAGTATTTT
J: TRBJ2-7; D: NA; size: many; V: TRBV5-1; CDR3: CASSLESPSGEQYF; DNA: TGCGCCAGCAGCTTGGAATCTCCATCTGGTGAGCAGTACTTC
J: TRBJ2-5; D: NA; size: many; V: TRBV3-1; CDR3: CASSQDPLTNREGPQETQYF; DNA: TGTGCCAGCAGCCAAGATCCCCTAACCAACAGGGAGGGTCCACAAGAGACCCAGTACTTC
J: TRBJ1-1; D: NA; size: NA; V: TRBV7-8; CDR3: CASSLVGPLGTEAFF; DNA: TGTGCCAGCAGCTTAGTCGGACCGCTGGGCACTGAAGCTTTCTTT
J: TRBJ2-3; D: NA; size: few; V: TRBV15; CDR3: CATSSGVHRTDTQYF; DNA: TGTGCCACCAGCTCAGGGGTCCACAGGACAGATACGCAGTATTTT
J: TRBJ2-1; D: NA; size: NA; V: TRBV7-7; CDR3: CASSLEGGSVYNEQFF; DNA: TGTGCCAGCAGCTTAGAGGGGGGGTCCGTCTACAATGAGCAGTTCTTC
J: TRBJ1-4; D: NA; size: few; V: TRBV20-1; CDR3: CSADRLHEKLFF; DNA: TGCAGTGCCGACAGGTTGCATGAAAAACTGTTTTTT
J: TRBJ2-1; D: TRBD2; size: few; V: TRBV7-2; CDR3: CASTSGTSNRNEQFF; DNA: TGTGCCAGCACCTCCGGGACTAGCAACCGCAATGAGCAGTTCTTC
J: TRBJ1-2; D: NA; size: NA; V: TRBV5-6; CDR3: CASSPVDGGYTF; DNA: TGTGCCAGCAGCCCGGTAGATGGTGGCTACACCTTC
J: TRBJ2-1; D: NA; size: many; V: TRBV3-1; CDR3: CASSQDLAGNEQFF; DNA: TGTGCCAGCAGCCAAGATTTAGCCGGCAATGAGCAGTTCTTC
J: TRBJ1-4; D: NA; size: NA; V: TRBV4-2; CDR3: CASSPPTFRGRLSKKLFF; DNA: TGTGCCAGCAGCCCCCCAACGTTCCGGGGGCGCTTGAGTAAAAAACTGTTTTTT
J: TRBJ2-5; D: NA; size: NA; V: TRBV7-2; CDR3: CASSESGSLKGTQYF; DNA: TGTGCCAGCAGCGAATCCGGGTCTCTGAAAGGGACCCAGTACTTC
J: TRBJ2-7; D: NA; size: NA; V: TRBV28; CDR3: CASSLTSRSSYEQYF; DNA: TGTGCCAGCAGTCTTACTAGCCGGAGCTCCTACGAGCAGTACTTC
J: TRBJ1-2; D: NA; size: once; V: TRBV5-6; CDR3: CASSLITGSYGYTF; DNA: TGTGCCAGCAGCTTGATCACAGGGTCCTATGGCTACACCTTC
J: TRBJ1-6; D: NA; size: NA; V: TRBV30; CDR3: CAWRARGLRGSPLHF; DNA: TGTGCCTGGAGGGCTCGGGGGCTTCGAGGTTCACCCCTCCACTTT
J: TRBJ2-7; D: NA; size: many; V: TRBV29-1; CDR3: CSVEVRQFPWGSSYEQYF; DNA: TGCAGCGTTGAAGTTCGACAATTTCCTTGGGGATCATCCTACGAGCAGTACTTC
J: TRBJ2-3; D: TRBD2; size: NA; V: TRBV12-3/TRBV12-4; CDR3: CACSLGLAGGRSWADTQYF; DNA: TGTGCCTGCAGTTTGGGGCTAGCGGGGGGGCGATCTTGGGCGGATACGCAGTATTTT
J: TRBJ2-7; D: TRBD2; size: few; V: TRBV7-2; CDR3: CASSFSGRVPYEQYF; DNA: TGTGCCAGCAGTTTTAGCGGGAGGGTCCCCTACGAGCAGTACTTC
J: TRBJ2-7; D: TRBD2; size: few; V: TRBV20-1; CDR3: CSASKREGFLEQYF; DNA: TGCAGTGCTAGTAAGCGGGAGGGCTTCCTCGAGCAGTACTTC
J: TRBJ2-7; D: TRBD2; size: NA; V: TRBV20-1; CDR3: CSAASGGQTYEQYF; DNA: TGCAGTGCTGCTAGCGGGGGACAAACCTACGAGCAGTACTTC
J: TRBJ2-1; D: TRBD2; size: NA; V: TRBV2; CDR3: CASSLDLAGPYEQFF; DNA: TGTGCCAGCAGCCTAGACCTAGCGGGTCCCTATGAGCAGTTCTTC
J: TRBJ2-7; D: TRBD1; size: many; V: TRBV10-3; CDR3: CAISDPPGTGPYEQYF; DNA: TGTGCCATCAGTGACCCGCCCGGGACAGGTCCCTACGAGCAGTACTTC
J: TRBJ2-7; D: TRBD2; size: NA; V: TRBV6-1; CDR3: CASRAFRRLAGGNYEQYF; DNA: TGTGCCAGCAGAGCATTTCGCAGACTAGCGGGAGGGAACTACGAGCAGTACTTC
J: TRBJ1-4; D: TRBD1; size: NA; V: TRBV2; CDR3: CASRTDRAEKLFF; DNA: TGTGCCAGCAGGACGGACAGGGCTGAAAAACTGTTTTTT
J: TRBJ2-5; D: NA; size: few; V: TRBV29-1; CDR3: CSVEGSQETQYF; DNA: TGCAGCGTTGAAGGTTCACAAGAGACCCAGTACTTC
J: TRBJ1-1; D: NA; size: many; V: TRBV27; CDR3: CASTPRPGDTEAFF; DNA: TGTGCCAGCACCCCTCGGCCGGGTGACACTGAAGCTTTCTTT
J: TRBJ2-7; D: NA; size: NA; V: TRBV28; CDR3: CASSLSVRDYEQYF; DNA: TGTGCCAGCAGTTTATCGGTGAGAGATTACGAGCAGTACTTC
J: TRBJ1-6; D: NA; size: NA; V: TRBV6-5; CDR3: CASSYQSSTISPLHF; DNA: TGTGCCAGCAGTTACCAATCAAGCACCATTTCACCCCTCCACTTT
J: TRBJ1-1; D: TRBD1; size: many; V: TRBV27; CDR3: CASSFPRGRVMNTEAFF; DNA: TGTGCCAGCAGTTTCCCCAGGGGGCGAGTGATGAACACTGAAGCTTTCTTT
J: TRBJ2-7; D: NA; size: NA; V: TRBV7-2; CDR3: CASSLRLYFPGEQYF; DNA: TGTGCCAGCAGCTTACGGTTATACTTCCCGGGCGAGCAGTACTTC